A selection of T cell receptor beta chains follows, all from one sample in a study of blood T cell repertoires in COVID-19. Some clones are missing from TCRdb's copy, which holds only in-frame ones; the method was immunoSEQ multiplex PCR. The sample yields 400,000 to 500,000 clones, approximately 90% seen once. The sequenced sample was PBMCs or T cells enriched from blood (not recorded which). The origin of the receptors is a woman aged 40 to 50 who had recovered from COVID-19. Each CDR3 is given with its conserved first and last residue. A D gene is named only where the DNA matches it firmly. The size entry is marked missing in some rows and otherwise reads once, few, many or a size class.

TRBV11-3	TRBJ2-1	-	15	-	CASSLVYDSYNEQFF	TGTGCCAGCAGCTTAGTCTATGACTCCTACAATGAGCAGTTCTTC
TRBV25-1	TRBJ2-5	-	16	-	CASSEPGHTLRETQYF	TGTGCCAGCAGCGAACCGGGACACACTTTGAGAGAGACCCAGTACTTC
TRBV5-1	TRBJ1-2	-	13	TRBD1	CASTQTGGHGYTF	TGCGCCAGCACCCAGACAGGGGGCCATGGCTACACCTTC
TRBV6-5	TRBJ2-7	-	14	-	CASSSTGLSYEQYF	TGTGCCAGCAGTTCTACAGGGCTCTCCTACGAGCAGTACTTC
TRBV3-1/TRBV3-2	TRBJ2-7	-	18	TRBD1	CASSQVQPTDRVGYEQYF	TGTGCCAGCAGCCAAGTTCAGCCTACTGACAGGGTAGGCTACGAGCAGTACTTC
TRBV5-6	TRBJ1-2	-	14	-	CASSRAGFSYGYTF	TGTGCCAGCAGCCGCGCAGGGTTTTCCTATGGCTACACCTTC
TRBV6-2/TRBV6-3	TRBJ2-5	few	17	TRBD2	CASSSGLAGGPGETQYF	TGTGCCAGCAGTTCCGGACTAGCGGGAGGCCCCGGGGAGACCCAGTACTTC
TRBV6-6	TRBJ2-1	-	17	TRBD2	CASSRLLAGGPSNEQFF	TGTGCCAGCAGTCGGTTATTAGCGGGAGGGCCGAGCAATGAGCAGTTCTTC
TRBV9	TRBJ2-1	-	15	-	CASSVEGLGYNEQFF	TGTGCCAGCAGCGTAGAGGGGCTTGGGTACAATGAGCAGTTCTTC
TRBV6-5	TRBJ1-6	-	14	TRBD1	CASRPQGGHSPLHF	TGTGCCAGCAGACCACAGGGGGGGCATTCACCCCTCCACTTT
TRBV4-3	TRBJ1-5	-	17	TRBD1	CASSQDKSVTGNQPQHF	TGCGCCAGCAGCCAAGATAAATCGGTGACAGGGAATCAGCCCCAGCATTTT
TRBV28	TRBJ2-5	-	14	-	CASSFAGALKTQYF	TGTGCCAGCAGTTTTGCAGGGGCTCTCAAGACCCAGTACTTC
TRBV3-1/TRBV3-2	TRBJ1-2	-	14	TRBD1	CASSHGQGTYGYTF	TGTGCCAGCAGCCACGGACAGGGAACATATGGCTACACCTTC
TRBV7-9	TRBJ1-1	once	12	-	CASSPVFPEAFF	TGTGCCAGCAGCCCCGTTTTCCCTGAAGCTTTCTTT
TRBV6-2/TRBV6-3	TRBJ2-2	-	15	TRBD2	CASSPGLAGGGELFF	TGTGCCAGCAGTCCGGGACTAGCGGGAGGCGGGGAGCTGTTTTTT
TRBV19	TRBJ1-3	-	16	TRBD1	CASTVQGAIAGNTIYF	TGTGCCAGTACAGTTCAGGGGGCTATAGCTGGAAACACCATATATTTT
TRBV6-5	TRBJ2-7	-	16	TRBD2	CASSYSTGLAGAEQYF	TGTGCCAGCAGTTACTCGACCGGACTAGCGGGAGCCGAGCAGTACTTC
TRBV12-1	TRBJ1-5	-	13	-	CASSLDRDRAKHF	TGTGCCAGCAGCCTAGACCGGGACAGGGCCAAGCATTTT
TRBV3-1/TRBV3-2	TRBJ1-1	once	14	-	CASSPIHRATEAFF	TGTGCCAGCAGCCCCATCCACAGGGCCACTGAAGCTTTCTTT
TRBV12-5	TRBJ1-1	few	14	-	CASGLLSGVAEAFF	TGTGCTAGTGGTTTGTTATCGGGAGTAGCTGAAGCTTTCTTT
TRBV10-3	TRBJ2-7	-	13	TRBD2	CAISLTGGYEQYF	TGTGCCATCAGCCTAACGGGAGGCTACGAGCAGTACTTC
TRBV27	TRBJ1-2	-	13	-	CASSFGQAYGYTF	TGTGCCAGCAGTTTCGGACAAGCCTATGGCTACACCTTC
TRBV19	TRBJ1-5	-	14	-	CASNTGLGNQPQHF	TGTGCCAGTAACACAGGGTTAGGGAATCAGCCCCAGCATTTT
TRBV3-1/TRBV3-2	TRBJ1-1	-	16	-	CASRLTKGEMNTEAFF	TGTGCCAGCAGACTCACTAAAGGAGAAATGAACACTGAAGCTTTCTTT
TRBV7-6	TRBJ2-1	once	13	-	CASSLDRHNEQFF	TGTGCCAGCAGCCTTGACAGACACAATGAGCAGTTCTTC
TRBV11-2	TRBJ2-7	-	16	-	CASSSEGGVGRNEQYF	TGTGCCAGCAGCTCCGAAGGGGGGGTAGGGCGAAACGAGCAGTACTTC
TRBV27	TRBJ1-2	-	15	-	CASSLGANRGYGYTF	TGTGCCAGCAGTTTAGGGGCAAACCGAGGCTATGGCTACACCTTC
TRBV20-1	TRBJ2-1	-	12	-	CSASRGGDEQFF	TGCAGTGCTAGTCGGGGCGGGGATGAGCAGTTCTTC
TRBV15	TRBJ1-5	-	15	-	CATSRVGEPDQPQHF	TGTGCCACCAGCAGAGTAGGGGAACCGGATCAGCCCCAGCATTTT
TRBV7-2	TRBJ1-2	-	14	-	CASSPSGTPYGYTF	TGTGCCAGCAGCCCCTCCGGGACACCTTATGGCTACACCTTC
TRBV4-3	TRBJ2-3	-	16	-	CASSQDSEYGTDTQYF	TGCGCCAGCAGCCAAGATTCCGAGTATGGCACAGATACGCAGTATTTT
TRBV4-2	TRBJ2-1	-	19	TRBD2	CASSQVILAGAESYNEQFF	TGTGCCAGCAGCCAAGTAATACTAGCGGGAGCAGAATCCTACAATGAGCAGTTCTTC
TRBV11-2	TRBJ2-1	-	15	TRBD2	CASRDLAGTSNEQFF	TGTGCCAGCAGAGATCTAGCGGGAACGTCAAATGAGCAGTTCTTC
TRBV12-3/TRBV12-4	TRBJ2-7	few	13	TRBD2	CASSGLATYEQYF	TGTGCCAGCAGCGGACTAGCGACCTACGAGCAGTACTTC
TRBV10-3	TRBJ1-2	-	18	TRBD1	CAIGLVGQGAAVDYGYTF	TGTGCCATCGGTCTAGTTGGGCAGGGGGCAGCCGTCGACTATGGCTACACCTTC
TRBV6-5	TRBJ2-7	-	14	TRBD1	CASNTRTGENEQYF	TGTGCCAGCAACACTCGGACAGGGGAGAACGAGCAGTACTTC
TRBV10-3	TRBJ1-1	-	17	-	CAISESRWAEGGAEAFF	TGTGCCATCAGTGAGTCTAGGTGGGCGGAGGGTGGTGCTGAAGCTTTCTTT
TRBV27	TRBJ2-7	-	15	-	CASSLSSTGLGEQYF	TGTGCCAGCAGTTTATCGAGTACAGGGTTGGGGGAGCAGTACTTC
TRBV5-1	TRBJ2-3	-	15	TRBD2	CASSPGRGGTDTQYF	TGCGCCAGCAGCCCGGGTCGCGGGGGTACAGATACGCAGTATTTT
TRBV19	TRBJ1-2	-	14	-	CASKRDYSVNGYTF	TGTGCCAGTAAGCGAGATTACTCAGTGAATGGCTACACCTTC
TRBV27	TRBJ2-1	-	15	TRBD1	CASSLIGGGFYEQFF	TGTGCCAGCAGTTTAATAGGGGGCGGATTTTATGAGCAGTTCTTC
TRBV29-1	TRBJ2-5	-	10	-	CSVAGETQYF	TGCAGCGTTGCAGGGGAGACCCAGTACTTC
TRBV10-2	TRBJ1-1	-	12	TRBD1	CASSTGVTEAFF	TGCGCCAGCAGTACAGGGGTCACTGAAGCTTTCTTT